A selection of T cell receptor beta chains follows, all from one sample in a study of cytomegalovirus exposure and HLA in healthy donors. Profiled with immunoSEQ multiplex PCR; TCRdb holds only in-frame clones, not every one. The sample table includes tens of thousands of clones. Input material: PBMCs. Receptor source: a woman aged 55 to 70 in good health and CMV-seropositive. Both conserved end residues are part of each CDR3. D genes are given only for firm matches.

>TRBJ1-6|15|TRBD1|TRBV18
TGTGCCAGCTCACCGGGACAGGGTAATAATTCACCCCTACACTTT
CASSPGQGNNSPLHF
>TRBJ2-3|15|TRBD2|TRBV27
TGTGCCAGCACCCCTCATCGCGGGGGGGCAGATACGCAGTATTTT
CASTPHRGGADTQYF
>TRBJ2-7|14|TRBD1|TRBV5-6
TGTGCCAGCAGCTTGCTCGGGACAGGGAGCGAGCAGTACTTC
CASSLLGTGSEQYF
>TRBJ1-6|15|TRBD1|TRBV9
TGTGCCAGCAGCGTGGCGGGACAGGGCAATTCACACCTCCACTTT
CASSVAGQGNSHLHF
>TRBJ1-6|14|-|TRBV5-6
TGTGCCAGCAGCCCCCAGGGAGGAGGATCACCCCTACACTTT
CASSPQGGGSPLHF
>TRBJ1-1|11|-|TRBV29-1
TGCAGCGCCAGAGGATACACTGAAGCTTTCTTT
CSARGYTEAFF
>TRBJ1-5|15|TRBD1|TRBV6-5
TGTGCCAGCAAAGACAGGGTGGGAAACAATCAGCCCCAGCATTTT
CASKDRVGNNQPQHF
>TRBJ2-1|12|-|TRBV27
TGTGCCAGCAGTTCCCCCGGGTACGAGCAGTTCTTC
CASSSPGYEQFF
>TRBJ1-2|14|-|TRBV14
TGTGCCAGCAGCCAATCCTTGGGGAGGGGTGGCTACACCTTC
CASSQSLGRGGYTF
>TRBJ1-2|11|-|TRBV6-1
TGTGCCAGCAATCGGGGTAATGGCTACACCTTC
CASNRGNGYTF
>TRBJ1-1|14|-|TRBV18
TGTGCCAGCTCCCTTGGTACCTCGGACACTGAAGCTTTCTTT
CASSLGTSDTEAFF
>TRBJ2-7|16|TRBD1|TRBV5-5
TGTGCCAGCAGCTCCCACCCGACAGGGGCGGACTACGAGCAGTACTTC
CASSSHPTGADYEQYF
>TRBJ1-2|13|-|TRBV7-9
TGTGCCAGCACCGTGGGGGCAGGGGCTGGCTACACCTTC
CASTVGAGAGYTF
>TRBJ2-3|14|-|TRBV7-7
TGTGCTAGCAGCTTGGGCGGGGACCCGGATACGCAGTCTTTT
CASSLGGDPDTQSF
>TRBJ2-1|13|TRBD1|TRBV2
TGTGCCAGCAACGGACAGGGGGGGGAGGAGCAGTTCTTC
CASNGQGGEEQFF
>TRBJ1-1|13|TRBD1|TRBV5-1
TGCGCCAGCAGGACTGGGACAGCCGATGAAGCTTTCTTT
CASRTGTADEAFF
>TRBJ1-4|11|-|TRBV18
TGTGCCAGCTCGCGGAATGAAAAACTGTTTTTT
CASSRNEKLFF
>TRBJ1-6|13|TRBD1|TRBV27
TGTGCCAGCCGATGGACAGGGCAATCACCCCTACACTTT
CASRWTGQSPLHF
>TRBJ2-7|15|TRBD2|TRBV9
TGTGCCAGCAGCGTAGTTCCCGGGGGGGTCTACGAGCAGTACTTC
CASSVVPGGVYEQYF
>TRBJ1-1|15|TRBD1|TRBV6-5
TGTGCCAGCATTTCGCCGGACAGGGGGCTTACTGAAGCTTTCTTT
CASISPDRGLTEAFF
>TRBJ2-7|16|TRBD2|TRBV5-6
TGTGCCAGCAGCTTGGCGGGACTAGCGGGTTCCTACGAGCAGTACTTC
CASSLAGLAGSYEQYF
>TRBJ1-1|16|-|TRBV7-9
TGTGCCAGCATGCTCCCAGCGGGGGCGTTGGACACTGAAGCTTTCTTT
CASMLPAGALDTEAFF
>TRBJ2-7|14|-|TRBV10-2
TGCGCCAGCAGTGAGTCGGTCTACAGCTACGAGCAGTACTTC
CASSESVYSYEQYF
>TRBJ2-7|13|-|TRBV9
TGTGCCAGCAGCGTAGGGGGCCCCTACGAGCAGTACTTC
CASSVGGPYEQYF
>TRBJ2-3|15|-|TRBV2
TGTGCCAGCATACGGGTAGGCGGGAGCACAGATACGCAGTATTTT
CASIRVGGSTDTQYF
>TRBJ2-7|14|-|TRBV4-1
TGCGCCAGCAGCCTTGGAGGGCCCTCCTACGAGCAGTACTTC
CASSLGGPSYEQYF
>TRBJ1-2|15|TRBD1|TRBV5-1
TGCGCCAGCAGCTTGGGGGGCCAGGGGGCTAGTGGCTACACCTTC
CASSLGGQGASGYTF
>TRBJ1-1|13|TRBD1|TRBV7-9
TGTGCCAGCAGCTTGACAGGGCCCACTGAAGCTTTCTTT
CASSLTGPTEAFF
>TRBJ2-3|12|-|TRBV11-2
TGTGCCAGCAGCCTTAATATGGATACGCAGTATTTT
CASSLNMDTQYF
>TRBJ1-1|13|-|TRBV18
TGTGCCAGCTCACCAAGCAGGGCTACTGAAGCTTTCTTT
CASSPSRATEAFF
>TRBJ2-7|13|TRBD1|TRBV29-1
TGCAGCGTTGAGGGGACAGGAGGATACGAGCAGTACTTC
CSVEGTGGYEQYF
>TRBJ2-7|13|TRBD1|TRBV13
TGTGCCAGCAGTATGGACAGGGGCCACGAGCAGTACTTC
CASSMDRGHEQYF
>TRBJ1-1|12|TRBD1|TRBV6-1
TGTGCCAGCAGTGCCGGGACAGGGGAAGCTTTCTTT
CASSAGTGEAFF
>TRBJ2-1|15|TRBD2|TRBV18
TGTGCCAGCTCAGCGGTAGCGGGGGCGGGGAATGAGCAGTTCTTC
CASSAVAGAGNEQFF
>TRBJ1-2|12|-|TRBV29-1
TGCAGCGTTGGAACAGCTGACTATGGCTACACCTTC
CSVGTADYGYTF
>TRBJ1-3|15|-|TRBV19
TGTGCCAGTCACTCGGGGTCCAGCTCTGGAAACACCATATATTTT
CASHSGSSSGNTIYF
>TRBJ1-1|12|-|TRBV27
TGTGCCAGCCGGAGGACAGCTAGTGAAGCTTTCTTT
CASRRTASEAFF
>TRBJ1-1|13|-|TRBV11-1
TGTGCCAGCAGCATCTATCGGGAGACTGAAGCTTTCTTT
CASSIYRETEAFF
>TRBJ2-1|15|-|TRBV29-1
TGCAGCGTTGAAGATCCGGCTAGCTCCCAAGTTGCCCAGTTCTTC
CSVEDPASSQVAQFF
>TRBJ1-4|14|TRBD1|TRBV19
TGTGCCAGTACCCCGACAGGGGGAACTGAAAAACTGTTTTTT
CASTPTGGTEKLFF
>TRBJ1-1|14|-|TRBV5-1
TGCGCCAGCAGCGTATCCGGGTTGAACACTGAAGCTTTCTTT
CASSVSGLNTEAFF